What follows are 2 T cell receptor beta chains derived from one specimen sequenced in a study of T cell responses to AZD1222 COVID-19 vaccine. TCRdb's copy holds only in-frame clones and misses some; the assay was immunoSEQ multiplex PCR. The top ten hold roughly 4% of the sample, which has more than 110,000 clones, roughly nine tenths seen once. The sample consisted of peripheral blood, taken on day 0 of AZD1222 vaccination. These receptors originate from an adult in good health.

On this clone itself: One end of the junction does not line up with germline, which may come from a read error. The V and J genes are TRBV30 and TRBJ2-1, with D hard to call. The CDR3 is 10 amino acids. The V gene's germline CDR1 is GTSNPN and CDR2 SVGIG (reference sequence). CDR3 loop: CAWTPEPLVF. The CDR3 region has the DNA TGTGCCTGGACACCGGAGCCCCTGGTCTTC. Looking up the rest from reference TRBV30 and TRBJ2-1 gives the full variable domain: SQTIHQWPATLVQPVGSPLSLECTVEGTSNPNLYWYRQAAGRGLQLLFYSVGIGQISSEVPQNLSASRPQDRQFILSSKKLLLSDSGFYLCAWTPEPLVFGPGTRLTVL.

The CDR3 coding sequence is TGTGCCTGGAGTGTACTAGCGGGAGCCCCCTACGAGCAGTACTTC. Protein: CAWSVLAGAPYEQYF. The rearrangement uses TRBV30 and TRBJ2-7, with 11 bases identical to TRBD2. Trimming at V came to 0 bases and at J to 2 bases, leaving 3 bases not matched to a gene. Germline V gene lookup returns CDR1 GTSNPN and CDR2 SVGIG (reference sequence). This CDR3 region has 15 residues.